This T cell receptor (beta chain) was observed in a study of Graves' ophthalmopathy and Graves' hyperthyroidism. Overall study results and limits: Sensitivity reached 85% to 90% and specificity about 80% for a 13-signature model separating ophthalmopathy from stable hyperthyroidism.

V was pared by 3 bases and J by 2 bases, with 8 bases between. The CDR3 is 12 amino acids. CDR1 SQVTM and CDR2 ANQGSEA come from the germline V gene. Disease in donors with ophthalmopathy had moderate-to-severe activity, CAS ≥3, NOSPECS ≥4 and under 3 months' duration. Other autoimmune diseases, uncontrolled infections, pregnancy or lactation ruled patients out of participation. Transcripts of RNA were the source for amplifying TCR beta CDR3 regions. HTBI-primed RT-PCR formed the first round, and a multiplex PCR formed the second. In TCRdb, the multiplex PCR reads were re-called with MiXCR into one record per CDR3 protein. This table has about 700,000 distinct CDR3 sequences, roughly 39% appearing once. Details on this clonotype: Its matching antigen is unknown.

The TCR sequence derives from an adult man with Graves' ophthalmopathy. Specimen: peripheral blood. This rearrangement joins TRBV29-1 to TRBJ2-7; no reliable D call. The CDR3 DNA reads as TGCAGCGTTGATCTGGGAACCTACGAGCAGTACTTC. As protein: CSVDLGTYEQYF.